This passage covers 20 T cell receptor beta chains from one sample sequenced in a study of blood T cell repertoires in COVID-19. Sequencing was performed with immunoSEQ multiplex PCR; in TCRdb, only in-frame clones are kept and a portion is missing. The sample contains about 190,000 clones, 80% to 90% of which appear only once. Sequencing was carried out using peripheral blood. The receptors shown here come from a human donor in a cohort sampled during active COVID-19.

This chain links TRBV3-1 (or the pseudogene TRBV3-2) with TRBJ1-6; D gene unclear. This CDR3 has 13 residues. The V end was cut by 2 bases, the J end by 11 bases, with 10 bases between. The germline CDR1 and CDR2 sequences are LGHDT and YNNKEL (reference sequence). CDR3 amino acids: CASSQNSGAPLHF. For the CDR3, the DNA is TGTGCCAGCAGCCAAAACTCGGGAGCACCCCTCCACTTT.

The chain links TRBV7-8 to TRBJ1-1; D uncertain. CDR3 length equals 13 residues. With 4 bases removed from V and 10 bases from J, the gap between germline ends came to 16 bases. CDR1 is SGHVS, CDR2 FQNEAQ, per germline. CDR3 protein: CASSYREASRAFF. CDR3 in DNA: TGTGCCAGCAGCTATCGGGAAGCCAGCAGAGCTTTCTTT.

The CDR3 bases are TGTGCTAGTGGTTCCCCCGGTCCCCTGGAGACCCAGTACTTC. It codes for CASGSPGPLETQYF. The V call is TRBV12-5, the J call TRBJ2-5; no definite D call. Trimming stripped 4 bases from V and 5 bases from J, with 14 bases between. The CDR3 length is 14 residues. Looked up from germline, CDR1 is LGHNT and CDR2 is FRNRAP.

The V call is TRBV10-3, the J call TRBJ1-2; TRBD1 aligns across 9 bases. This CDR3 region has 17 residues. Per germline, CDR1 ENHRY and CDR2 SYGVKD. With 0 bases clipped from V and 4 bases from J, the junction kept 9 bases outside the gene matches. The CDR3 coding sequence is TGTGCCATCAGTGAGTCAGGACAGGGGTATTTCGGCTATGGCTACACCTTC. This translates into CAISESGQGYFGYGYTF.

V is TRBV3-1 (or the pseudogene TRBV3-2) and J is TRBJ2-3, with no clear D. CDR3 length equals 12 residues. The ends were cut back, 1 base at V and 8 bases at J, with 7 bases in the middle. The germline V gene encodes CDR1 LGHDT and CDR2 YNNKEL (reference sequence). The CDR3 DNA sequence: TGTGCCAGCAGCCAAGGGCTTGCTACGCAGTATTTT. It translates to CASSQGLATQYF.

The chain joins TRBV29-1 to TRBJ2-2, with 15 nucleotides matching TRBD2. V lost 7 bases to trimming and J lost 8 bases; unmatched junction nucleotides: 5. Germline assignment: CDR1 SQVTM and CDR2 ANQGSEA. The CDR3 extends over 14 amino acids. In DNA form, the CDR3 reads TGCAGCGGCGGACTAGCGGGGGGGGCTGGGGAGCTGTTTTTT. Its protein is CSGGLAGGAGELFF.

The chain combines TRBV14 with TRBJ1-1; TRBD1 matches 12 bases. CDR1 SGHDN and CDR2 FVKESK come from the germline V gene. The CDR3 covers 16 residues. The ends lost 3 bases at V and 5 bases at J; junction bases unmatched: 7. CDR3 protein: CASSQGQGAWGTEAFF. CDR3 coding DNA: TGTGCCAGCAGCCAGGGACAGGGGGCCTGGGGGACTGAAGCTTTCTTT.

The rearrangement links TRBV19 to TRBJ2-3, with TRBD2 matching 7 bases. V gave up 10 bases and J gave up 4 bases; unmatched junction bases: 11. There are 14 residues in the CDR3. Germline lookup yields CDR1 LNHDA and CDR2 SQIVND (reference sequence). This CDR3 is CATKGYRGADTQYF. CDR3 DNA: TGTGCCACTAAGGGCTACCGGGGGGCAGATACGCAGTATTTT.

This chain uses TRBV5-1 with TRBJ2-2; D is possibly TRBD1 (5 bases). The V and J ends lost 2 bases and 8 bases respectively, with 10 bases between them. The germline CDR1 and CDR2 sequences are SGHRS and YFSETQ. The length of the CDR3 is 13 residues. The CDR3 loop reads CASSFRTRGELFF. The CDR3 DNA reads as TGCGCCAGCAGCTTCAGGACACGGGGGGAGCTGTTTTTT. The full variable domain, rest sourced from reference TRBV5-1 and TRBJ2-2, is KAGVTQTPRYLIKTRGQQVTLSCSPISGHRSVSWYQQTPGQGLQFLFEYFSETQRNKGNFPGRFSGRQFSNSRSEMNVSTLELGDSALYLCASSFRTRGELFFGEGSRLTVL.

This clone occurred once. The chain couples TRBV6-5 to TRBJ1-1; D is ambiguous. Deletions cut 8 bases from V and 5 bases from J, with 15 bases between. Germline-derived CDR1 and CDR2 are MNHEY and SVGAGI. The CDR3 length is 13 residues. The CDR3 nucleotides are TGTGCCAGCGGGTCCTTGAGGATTACTGAAGCTTTCTTT. Translated, it gives CASGSLRITEAFF.

V and J are TRBV19 and TRBJ2-5; 7 bases fit TRBD1. The CDR3 length is 14 residues. Trimming cost V 5 bases and J 5 bases; bases outside gene matches: 8. Germline CDR1 and CDR2: LNHDA and SQIVND (reference sequence). The CDR3 spells CASSPGTVGETQYF. DNA for the CDR3: TGTGCCAGTAGTCCCGGGACAGTGGGGGAGACCCAGTACTTC. The full variable domain, completed using reference TRBV19 and TRBJ2-5, is DGGITQSPKYLFRKEGQNVTLSCEQNLNHDAMYWYRQDPGQGLRLIYYSQIVNDFQKGDIAEGYSVSREKKESFPLTVTSAQKNPTAFYLCASSPGTVGETQYFGPGTRLLVL.

V is TRBV10-3 and J is TRBJ2-5, with 7 bases aligning to TRBD1. J was trimmed by 2 bases and V by 8 bases; bases with no gene match: 11. The V gene's germline CDR1 is ENHRY and CDR2 SYGVKD. This CDR3 has 15 amino acids. CDR3 in DNA: TGTGCCATCGGAACTGCGAGGGACAGACAAGAGACCCAGTACTTC. Translation: CAIGTARDRQETQYF.

The gene calls are TRBV27 and TRBJ2-7; a weak D match, TRBD2 (6 bases). The CDR3 contains 13 residues. The germline gives CDR1 MNHEY, CDR2 SMNVEV (reference sequence). Trimming pared 6 bases from V and 4 bases from J, leaving 13 bases between. For the CDR3, the DNA is TGTGCCAGCAGCCTGGGACTTCTTTACGAGCAGTACTTC. Its protein is CASSLGLLYEQYF.

This rearrangement joins TRBV11-2 to TRBJ1-2; possibly TRBD1 for D (5 bases). Germline assignment: CDR1 SGHAT and CDR2 FQNNGV. This CDR3 has 15 residues. Trimming pared 3 bases from V and 5 bases from J, leaving 16 bases between. CDR3 nucleotide sequence: TGTGCCAGCAGCTTCAATCAGGGTTTCCCATATGGCTACACCTTC. Residues: CASSFNQGFPYGYTF.

V gene TRBV19 combines with J gene TRBJ2-6; 8 nucleotides match TRBD2. The CDR3 contains 14 residues. Germline V gene data show CDR1 as LNHDA and CDR2 as SQIVND (reference sequence). The trim removed 5 bases at V and 8 bases at J, leaving 5 bases unmatched. The CDR3: CASSPRGGTNVLTF. DNA for the CDR3: TGTGCCAGTAGTCCCCGGGGGGGAACCAACGTCCTGACTTTC.

This chain connects TRBV3-1 (or the pseudogene TRBV3-2) to TRBJ1-2; D gene uncertain. CDR1 and CDR2 from the germline V gene are LGHDT and YNNKEL (reference sequence). V shed 8 bases and J shed 5 bases, with 15 bases lying between them. CDR3 length: 13 residues. The CDR3: CASSGGPVYGYTF. Here the CDR3 DNA reads TGTGCCAGCTCCGGAGGCCCGGTGTATGGCTACACCTTC.

This chain joins TRBV4-1 and TRBJ1-1, with 8 positions matching TRBD1. The CDR3 contains 16 residues. V shed 2 bases, J shed 4 bases, and the junction held 9 bases outside the gene matches. Per germline, CDR1 MGHRA and CDR2 YSYEKL. Written as DNA, the CDR3 is TGCGCCAGCAGCCAACACCCGGACAGGGAGGGCACTGAAGCTTTCTTT. It yields the protein CASSQHPDREGTEAFF.

The genes are TRBV4-1 and TRBJ1-1, with D maybe TRBD1 (5 bases). From germline, CDR1 is MGHRA and CDR2 YSYEKL. Between the trimmed V and J ends, which lost 2 bases and 4 bases, there was a span of 20 bases. This CDR3 has 17 residues. DNA of the CDR3: TGCGCCAGCAGCCAAAAGGGACTTAATGCGAGGAGCACTGAAGCTTTCTTT. Its translation: CASSQKGLNARSTEAFF.

This rearrangement joins TRBV18 to TRBJ2-3, with 10 bases that match TRBD2. J was trimmed by 1 base and V by 3 bases; bases with no gene match: 1. The CDR3 is 15 amino acids. Germline V gives CDR1 KGHSH, CDR2 LQKENI. The CDR3 region is CASSPGTSGTDTQYF. The CDR3 DNA reads as TGTGCCAGCTCACCCGGGACTAGCGGCACAGATACGCAGTATTTT.

The genes are TRBV30 and TRBJ2-5; 7 bases are shared with TRBD2. CDR1 is GTSNPN and CDR2 is SVGIG in the germline V gene (reference sequence). The CDR3 runs to 14 residues. Losses at the gene ends were 5 bases for V and 5 bases for J; bases not matched to a gene: 11. CDR3 protein: CAWGTNAVWETQYF. The CDR3 nucleotides read TGTGCCTGGGGGACTAACGCCGTTTGGGAGACCCAGTACTTC.